This is a list of T cell receptor beta chains from one sample in a study of T cell repertoires in cytomegalovirus infection. TCRdb re-analysed the reads in MiXCR, keeping a single row per CDR3 protein. The table shows 300,000 or so distinct CDR3 sequences, with roughly 25% occurring only once. The sample taken for sequencing was PBMCs. These receptors were collected from a human donor in good health (CMV status not recorded). Some clones in this sample may be carry-over from other donors' samples. Each CDR3 is given with its conserved first and last residue. Fields, in order: D gene, J gene, clone size, V gene, CDR3 DNA, CDR3 protein. The D gene is left open where the match is weak. Not every row has a clone size; where given, it reads once, few, many or a size class.

TRBD2	TRBJ2-5	-	TRBV19	TGTGCCAGTAAGACCGGGAGGGTAGGGCGGCAAGAGACCCAGTACTTC	CASKTGRVGRQETQYF
TRBD1	TRBJ1-2	few	TRBV28	TGTGCCAGCAGTGACAGGGGGCGGAACGACTATGGCTACACCTTC	CASSDRGRNDYGYTF
-	TRBJ1-1	many	TRBV7-2	TGTGCCAGCAGCCCGGGTGGGGGGCATACTGAAGCTTTCTTT	CASSPGGGHTEAFF
TRBD2	TRBJ2-7	-	TRBV11-2	TGTGCCAGCAGTTTATATAGCGGGGCTTCCTACGAGCAGTACTTC	CASSLYSGASYEQYF
TRBD1	TRBJ2-7	-	TRBV6-6	TGTGCCAGCACCAACCCCCTAGGACAGGGGAGGTACGAGCAGTACTTC	CASTNPLGQGRYEQYF
-	TRBJ2-1	few	TRBV24-1	TGTGCCACCAGCCTTAGTCTTGAGGGGGATTTTGAGCAGTTCTTC	CATSLSLEGDFEQFF
-	TRBJ2-2	few	TRBV29-1	TGCAGCGGATTAGTGCAGCCGAACACCGGGGAGCTGTTTTTT	CSGLVQPNTGELFF
TRBD2	TRBJ2-1	-	TRBV14	TGTGCCAGCAGTCGGGGGACTAGCCTTAACAATGAGCAGTTCTTC	CASSRGTSLNNEQFF
-	TRBJ1-1	-	TRBV6-4	TGTGCCAGCAGTCCGGGGGCAGGGTTGTCGGAAGCTTTCTTT	CASSPGAGLSEAFF
-	TRBJ2-5	few	TRBV7-3	TGTGCCAGCAGCTTACAGACTCCGGGACCCCTTAGCCAAGAGACCCAGTACTTC	CASSLQTPGPLSQETQYF
-	TRBJ2-6	-	TRBV20-1	TGCAGTGCTACGCTGGACTCTGGGGCCAACGTCCTGACTTTC	CSATLDSGANVLTF
-	TRBJ2-6	many	TRBV28	TGTGCCAGCAGCAACGGGATCTCGGGGGCCAACGTCCTGACTTTC	CASSNGISGANVLTF
-	TRBJ2-1	few	TRBV7-9	TGTGCCAGCAGCTCAGACCTCGGGGGACAAAACAATGAGCAGTTCTTC	CASSSDLGGQNNEQFF
-	TRBJ2-1	-	TRBV7-6	TGTGCCAGCAGCTTTAGCCAGAATGAGCAGTTCTTC	CASSFSQNEQFF
TRBD2	TRBJ2-3	many	TRBV7-2	TGTGCCAGCAGCCCGAGACCCGGGACTAGCGGGAGAGGGGATACGCAGTATTTT	CASSPRPGTSGRGDTQYF
-	TRBJ1-4	-	TRBV28	TGTGCCAGCAATTCTTTAGGGGAAAATGAAAAACTGTTTTTT	CASNSLGENEKLFF
-	TRBJ2-3	-	TRBV29-1	TGCAGCGGCACAGGGTCCTCCACAGATACGCAGTATTTT	CSGTGSSTDTQYF
-	TRBJ2-3	few	TRBV12-3/TRBV12-4	TGTGCCAGCAGCAGTCTCCAGGGTGGTACGCAGTATTTT	CASSSLQGGTQYF
TRBD1	TRBJ2-5	few	TRBV27	TGTGCCAGCAGTTACACTCAGGGGGCGCGGGAGACCCAGTACTTC	CASSYTQGARETQYF
TRBD1	TRBJ2-5	few	TRBV5-1	TGCGCCAGCGGGACAGAGGCTAGGGAGACCCAGTACTTC	CASGTEARETQYF
TRBD1	TRBJ1-1	-	TRBV12-3/TRBV12-4	TGTGCCAGCAGTTTTTCGGGGACAGGTTTGAACACTGAAGCTTTCTTT	CASSFSGTGLNTEAFF
-	TRBJ1-1	few	TRBV2	TGTGCCAGCGTCCGACAGAACACTGAAGCTTTCTTT	CASVRQNTEAFF
-	TRBJ1-4	few	TRBV10-3	TGTGCCATCAGTGAGTCCGGGGGCGATGGTGAAAAACTGTTTTTT	CAISESGGDGEKLFF
-	TRBJ2-1	-	TRBV11-2	TGTGCCAGCAGCGCGAGACTAGATAGCGATGAGCAGTTCTTC	CASSARLDSDEQFF
-	TRBJ1-2	-	TRBV28	TGTGCCAGTTCCGGAAACACAGGGCGGGAGAGCTATGGCTACACCTTC	CASSGNTGRESYGYTF
TRBD1	TRBJ1-1	many	TRBV11-2	TGTGCCAGCAGCGAGACCGGGACAGGGGGCGGCACTGAAGCTTTCTTT	CASSETGTGGGTEAFF
-	TRBJ2-1	-	TRBV29-1	TGCAGCGTTGAGGGGGATAACTTC	CSVEGDNF
-	TRBJ2-6	-	TRBV18	TGTGCCAGCTCACCACCGGCAGGGTCTACGGCTGGGGCCAACGTCCTGACTTTC	CASSPPAGSTAGANVLTF
-	TRBJ2-2	-	TRBV13	TGTGCCAGCAGACCTCCGGGACCCAACACCGGGGAGCTGTTTTTT	CASRPPGPNTGELFF
-	TRBJ1-1	many	TRBV7-2	TGTGCCAGCAGCTTAAATGGAGGGGGGAACACTGAAGCTTTCTTT	CASSLNGGGNTEAFF
TRBD2	TRBJ2-7	-	TRBV3-1	TGTGCCAGCAGCCAGGTTAGCGGGAGTCCGACGAGGGAGCAGTACTTC	CASSQVSGSPTREQYF
-	TRBJ2-1	few	TRBV5-1	TGCGCCAGCAGCTCCCGGACCGTCGGGACGGATGAGCAGTTCTTC	CASSSRTVGTDEQFF
TRBD1	TRBJ2-5	few	TRBV7-6	TGTGCCAGCAGCTTAACAGGGGTAGGGGAGACCCAGTACTTC	CASSLTGVGETQYF
TRBD2	TRBJ2-1	few	TRBV11-2	TGTGCCAGCAGCCTCCGGACTAGCGGGAGGGCAGGCTCCTACAATGAGCAGTTCTTC	CASSLRTSGRAGSYNEQFF
-	TRBJ1-2	many	TRBV7-3	TGTGCCAGCAGCTCGGGGGACGGGCAAATCTATGGCTACACCTTC	CASSSGDGQIYGYTF
-	TRBJ2-4	-	TRBV28	TGTGCCAGCAGTTCCCCAGGGGATGTCAAAAACATTCAGTACTTC	CASSSPGDVKNIQYF
-	TRBJ2-3	-	TRBV2	TGTGCCAGCAGTGTAGCGAAGACTTTCACAGATACGCAGTATTTT	CASSVAKTFTDTQYF
-	TRBJ2-3	-	TRBV7-7	TGTGCTAGCAGCAACGGGCCAGATACGCAGTATTTT	CASSNGPDTQYF
TRBD2	TRBJ2-1	few	TRBV20-1	TGCAGTGCGATTAGCGGGGGGGTCAATGAGCAGTTCTTC	CSAISGGVNEQFF
-	TRBJ2-7	-	TRBV14	TGTGCCAGCAGCCCCTCCCGGGGTGGCTACGAGCAGTACTTC	CASSPSRGGYEQYF
TRBD1	TRBJ1-2	once	TRBV5-6	TGTGCCAGCAGCTACCGGGACAGCGAGGACACCTTC	CASSYRDSEDTF
-	TRBJ2-1	few	TRBV7-3	TGTGCCAGCAGCTTAACGAGGGCCCCATACAATGAGCAGTTCTTC	CASSLTRAPYNEQFF
-	TRBJ1-5	many	TRBV6-2/TRBV6-3	TGTGCCAGCAGTCCGCAGACAGGCCCTCCGAATCAGCCCCAGCATTTT	CASSPQTGPPNQPQHF
-	TRBJ2-5	many	TRBV7-6	TGTGCCAGCAGCTTAGTAATGGAGACCCAGTACTTC	CASSLVMETQYF
-	TRBJ2-7	-	TRBV20-1	TGCAGTGCAACGCGGATCGGAATCAACGAGCAGTACTTC	CSATRIGINEQYF